What follows is one TCR beta chain and its context. This sample was included in a study of blood T cell repertoires in COVID-19. Study background: T cells, B-cell-depleted T cells, or PBMCs provided the cDNA or gDNA that served as material.

This table comes from immunoSEQ multiplex PCR, and its TCRdb copy is limited to in-frame clones, with some not included. The sample lists 300,000 to 400,000 clones; about nine tenths were seen once. The length of the CDR3 is 14 residues. Trimming cost V 6 bases and J 5 bases; bases outside gene matches: 9. CDR1 is SQVTM, CDR2 ANQGSEA, per germline. This receptor was identified in a man aged 25 to 45 with COVID-19, enrolled during active disease. V usage is TRBV29-1 and J usage is TRBJ2-3, with 9 bases identical to TRBD1. The specimen sequenced was peripheral blood. The CDR3 reads CSVEEQGAGDTQYF. The CDR3 coding sequence is TGCAGCGTCGAGGAACAGGGGGCTGGAGATACGCAGTATTTT.